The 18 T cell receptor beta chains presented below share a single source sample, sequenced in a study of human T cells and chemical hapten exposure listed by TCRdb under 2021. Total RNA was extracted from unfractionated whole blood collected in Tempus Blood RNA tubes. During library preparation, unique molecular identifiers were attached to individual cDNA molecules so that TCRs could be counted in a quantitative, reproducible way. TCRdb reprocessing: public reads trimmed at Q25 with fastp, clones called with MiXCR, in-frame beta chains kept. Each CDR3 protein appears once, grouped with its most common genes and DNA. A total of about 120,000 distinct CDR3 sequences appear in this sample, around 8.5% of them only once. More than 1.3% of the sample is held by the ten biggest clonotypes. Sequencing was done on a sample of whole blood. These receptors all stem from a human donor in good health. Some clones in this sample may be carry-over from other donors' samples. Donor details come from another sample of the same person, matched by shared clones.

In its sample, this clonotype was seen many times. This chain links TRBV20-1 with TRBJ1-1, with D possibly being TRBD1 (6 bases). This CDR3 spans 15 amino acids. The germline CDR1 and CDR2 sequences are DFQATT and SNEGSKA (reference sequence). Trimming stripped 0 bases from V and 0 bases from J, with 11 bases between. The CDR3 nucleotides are TGCAGTGCTAGAGATGTACAGGGTTTGAACACTGAAGCTTTCTTT. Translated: CSARDVQGLNTEAFF.

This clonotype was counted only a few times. For the CDR3, the DNA is TGCGCCAGCAGCCCGGGACAGGGTCCTCTCTATGGCTACACCTTC. Amino acids: CASSPGQGPLYGYTF. This chain joins TRBV5-1 and TRBJ1-2; the match to TRBD1 covers 9 bases. CDR1 is SGHRS and CDR2 is YFSETQ in the germline V gene. The CDR3 has 15 amino acids. The V gene end was trimmed by 4 bases and the J gene end by 4 bases; junction bases not matched to a gene: 8.

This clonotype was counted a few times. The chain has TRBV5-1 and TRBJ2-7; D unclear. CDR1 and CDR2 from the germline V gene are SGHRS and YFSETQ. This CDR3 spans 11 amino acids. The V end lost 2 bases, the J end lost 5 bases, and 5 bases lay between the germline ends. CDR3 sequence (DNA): TGCGCCAGCAGCTTCCGGGACGAGCAGTACTTC. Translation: CASSFRDEQYF.

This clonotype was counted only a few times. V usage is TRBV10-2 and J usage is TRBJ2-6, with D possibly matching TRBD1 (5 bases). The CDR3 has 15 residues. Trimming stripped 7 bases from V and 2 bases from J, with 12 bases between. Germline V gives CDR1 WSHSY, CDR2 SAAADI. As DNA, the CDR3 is TGCGCCAGCAAGGGGCAGGGCGCTGGGGCCAACGTCCTGACTTTC. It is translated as CASKGQGAGANVLTF.

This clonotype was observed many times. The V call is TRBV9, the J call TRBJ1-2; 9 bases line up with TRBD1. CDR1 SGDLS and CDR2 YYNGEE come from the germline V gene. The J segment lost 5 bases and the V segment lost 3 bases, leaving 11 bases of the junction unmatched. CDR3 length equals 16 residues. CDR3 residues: CASSEPLDRGWYGYTF. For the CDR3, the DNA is TGTGCCAGCAGCGAGCCCCTCGACAGGGGGTGGTATGGCTACACCTTC. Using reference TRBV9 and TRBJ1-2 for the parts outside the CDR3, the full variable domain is DSGVTQTPKHLITATGQRVTLRCSPRSGDLSVYWYQQSLDQGLQFLIQYYNGEERAKGNILERFSAQQFPDLHSELNLSSLELGDSALYFCASSEPLDRGWYGYTFGSGTRLTVV.

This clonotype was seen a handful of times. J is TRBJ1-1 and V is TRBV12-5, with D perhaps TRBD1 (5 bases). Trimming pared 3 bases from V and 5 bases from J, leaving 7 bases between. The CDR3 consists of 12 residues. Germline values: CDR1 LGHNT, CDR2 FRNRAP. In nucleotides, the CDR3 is TGTGCTAGTGGTTTCAGGGAAACTGAAGCTTTCTTT. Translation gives CASGFRETEAFF.

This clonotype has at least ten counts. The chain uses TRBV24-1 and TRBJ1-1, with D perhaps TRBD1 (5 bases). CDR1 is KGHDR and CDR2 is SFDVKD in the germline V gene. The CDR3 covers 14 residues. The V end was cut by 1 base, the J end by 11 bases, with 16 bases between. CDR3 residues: CATSDLGGEGNAFF. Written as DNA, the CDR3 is TGTGCCACCAGTGATTTAGGCGGGGAGGGGAACGCTTTCTTT.

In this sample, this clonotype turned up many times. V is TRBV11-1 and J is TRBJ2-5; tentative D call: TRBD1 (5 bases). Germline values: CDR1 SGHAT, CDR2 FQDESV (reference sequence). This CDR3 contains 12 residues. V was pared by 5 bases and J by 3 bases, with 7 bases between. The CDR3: CASSQGKETQYF. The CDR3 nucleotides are TGTGCCAGCAGCCAGGGAAAAGAGACCCAGTACTTC.

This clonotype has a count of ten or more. The CDR3 DNA follows: TGTGCCAGCAGTGACGGGAGCACAGATACGCAGTATTTT. It codes for CASSDGSTDTQYF. The gene calls are TRBV6-4 and TRBJ2-3; D not certain. This CDR3 region has 13 residues. The V gene lost 2 bases and the J gene lost 0 bases, with 3 bases spanning the gap. Germline CDR1 and CDR2: MRHNA and SNTAGT.

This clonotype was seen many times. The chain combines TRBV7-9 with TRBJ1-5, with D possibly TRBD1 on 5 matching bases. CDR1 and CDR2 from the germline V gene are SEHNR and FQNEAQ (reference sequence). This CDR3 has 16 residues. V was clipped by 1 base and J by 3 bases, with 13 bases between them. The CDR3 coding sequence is TGTGCCAGCAGCTTAGAGCAGGGAGGGCTCAATCAGCCCCAGCATTTT. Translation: CASSLEQGGLNQPQHF.

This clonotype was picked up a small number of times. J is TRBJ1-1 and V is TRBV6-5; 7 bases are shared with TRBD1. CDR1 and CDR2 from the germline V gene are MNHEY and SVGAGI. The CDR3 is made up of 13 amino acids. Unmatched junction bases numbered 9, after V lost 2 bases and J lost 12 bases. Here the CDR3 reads CASSYGQAKMSFF. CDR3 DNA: TGTGCCAGCAGTTACGGACAGGCCAAGATGTCTTTCTTT.

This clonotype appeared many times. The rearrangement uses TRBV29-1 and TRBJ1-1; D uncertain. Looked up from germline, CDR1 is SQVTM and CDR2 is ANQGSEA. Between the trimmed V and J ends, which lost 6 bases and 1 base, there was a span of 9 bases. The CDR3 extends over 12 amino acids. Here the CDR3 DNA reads TGCAGCGTAGGACGGCAGAACACTGAAGCTTTCTTT. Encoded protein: CSVGRQNTEAFF.

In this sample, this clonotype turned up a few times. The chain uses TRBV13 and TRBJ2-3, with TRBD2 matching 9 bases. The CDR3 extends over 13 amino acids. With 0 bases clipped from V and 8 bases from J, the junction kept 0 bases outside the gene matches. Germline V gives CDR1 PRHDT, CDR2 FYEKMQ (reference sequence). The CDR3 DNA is TGTGCCAGCAGCTTAGGGACTAGCGGTACGCAGTATTTT. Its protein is CASSLGTSGTQYF.

The CDR3 is CASSLGGADTQYF. CDR3 bases: TGCGCCAGCAGCTTAGGGGGCGCAGATACGCAGTATTTT. The chain is built from TRBV5-1 and TRBJ2-3, with 7 bases that match TRBD1. CDR3 length equals 13 residues. The germline V gene encodes CDR1 SGHRS and CDR2 YFSETQ. Unmatched junction bases numbered 1, after V lost 2 bases and J lost 4 bases.

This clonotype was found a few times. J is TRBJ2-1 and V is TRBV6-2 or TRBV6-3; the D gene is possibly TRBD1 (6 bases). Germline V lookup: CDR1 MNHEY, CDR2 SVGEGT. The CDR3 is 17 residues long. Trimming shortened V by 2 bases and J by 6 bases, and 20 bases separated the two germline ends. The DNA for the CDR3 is TGTGCCAGCAGTTACCGAGGGGGAATAGCAACCGTCAATGAGCAGTTCTTC. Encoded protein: CASSYRGGIATVNEQFF.

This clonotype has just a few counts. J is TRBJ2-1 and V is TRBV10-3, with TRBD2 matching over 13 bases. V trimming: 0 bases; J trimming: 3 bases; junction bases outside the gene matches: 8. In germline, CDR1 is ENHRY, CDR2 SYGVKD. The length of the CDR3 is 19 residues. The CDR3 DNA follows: TGTGCCATCAGTGAGTCTTCCGGGACTAGCGGGATCGGCTACAATGAGCAGTTCTTC. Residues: CAISESSGTSGIGYNEQFF.

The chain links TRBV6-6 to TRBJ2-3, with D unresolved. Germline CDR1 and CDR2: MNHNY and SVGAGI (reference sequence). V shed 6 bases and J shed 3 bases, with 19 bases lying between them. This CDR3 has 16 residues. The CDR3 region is CASSPPNGPATDTQYF. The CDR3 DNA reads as TGTGCCAGCAGCCCCCCGAACGGCCCTGCAACAGATACGCAGTATTTT.

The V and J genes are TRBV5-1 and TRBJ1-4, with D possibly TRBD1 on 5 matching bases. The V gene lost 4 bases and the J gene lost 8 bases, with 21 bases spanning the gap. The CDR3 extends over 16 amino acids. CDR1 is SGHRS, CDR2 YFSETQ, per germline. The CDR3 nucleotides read TGCGCCAGCAGCCCTCAGGGTGGATGGCTACGAGAAAAACTGTTTTTT. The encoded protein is CASSPQGGWLREKLFF.